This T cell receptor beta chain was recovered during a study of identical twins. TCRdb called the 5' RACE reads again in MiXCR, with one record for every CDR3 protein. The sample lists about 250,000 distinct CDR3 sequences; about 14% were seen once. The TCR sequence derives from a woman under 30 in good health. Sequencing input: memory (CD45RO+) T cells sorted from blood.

The CDR3 DNA is TGTGCCAGCTGGATGCGACAGGGGGCGGGTGGCTACACCTTC. Its protein is CASWMRQGAGGYTF. V is TRBV2 and J is TRBJ1-2, with TRBD1 matching over 10 bases. With V trimmed by 8 bases and J by 7 bases, 10 bases remained unmatched. CDR1 is SNHLY and CDR2 is FYNNEI in the germline V gene. The CDR3 covers 14 residues.